This TCR beta chain was recorded in a study of OX40 agonist ivuxolimab in advanced cancers. Study overall: Patients were infused with ivuxolimab every 2 weeks at 0.01 to 10 mg/kg. The group had a mean age of around 60 years, ranged from 23 to 79, and was 80% to 90% male.

Clones were sequenced by immunoSEQ multiplex PCR, and TCRdb holds only the in-frame ones, with some missing. The sample lists roughly 36,000 clones; less than 90% were seen once. Per the germline V gene, CDR1 is SGHDT and CDR2 is YYEEEE. The V and J ends lost 1 base and 2 bases respectively, with 9 bases between them. The CDR3 has 14 amino acids. The chain carries TRBV5-6 and TRBJ2-5; D is unresolved. Specimen: CD4+ or CD8+ T cells sorted from blood, collected in a trial of the OX40 agonist ivuxolimab. The receptor comes from an adult with an advanced solid tumor such as melanoma, head and neck, liver or kidney cancer. The DNA for the CDR3 is TGTGCCAGCAGCTTGTTGGTACATCAAGAGACCCAGTACTTC. Protein product: CASSLLVHQETQYF.